These T cell receptor beta chains were read from a single sample in a study of T-cell memory formation after mild COVID-19. In TCRdb, the 5' RACE reads were re-called with MiXCR into one record per CDR3 protein. The data contain about 100,000 distinct CDR3 sequences, approximately 12% of them seen just once; the ten biggest clones take up around 39%. Sequenced: PBMCs or a T cell subset sorted from them (not recorded which). The receptors originated from a man between 18 and 35 years old who had mild COVID-19 (a few samples of this study predate the infection). Cell type and time point are not known. The CDR3 runs from the conserved cysteine through the conserved F or W. The D gene is left open where the match is weak. Not every row has a clone size; where given, it reads once, few, many or a size class.

v_call	clone_size	j_call	d_call	cdr3_nt	cdr3_aa
TRBV4-1	many	TRBJ2-1	.	TGCGCCAGCAGCCCCAAGCCGTCAGACAGTGACTCCTACAATGAGCAGTTCTTC	CASSPKPSDSDSYNEQFF
TRBV4-3	.	TRBJ2-1	.	TGCGCCAGCAGCCAAGATTGGTCCGTGTTAAGCTCCTACAATGAGCAGTTCTTC	CASSQDWSVLSSYNEQFF
TRBV7-9	many	TRBJ1-2	.	TGTGCCAGCAGCCCCGTTAGTGAACTAAACTATGGCTACACCTTC	CASSPVSELNYGYTF
TRBV9	few	TRBJ1-1	.	TGTGCCAGCAGCGAGGGAGGGGGCACTGAAGCTTTCTTT	CASSEGGGTEAFF
TRBV7-8	few	TRBJ1-1	.	TGTGCCAGCAGCTTAGAATGGGCCTCGGCTTTCTTT	CASSLEWASAFF
TRBV7-9	many	TRBJ1-5	.	TGTGCCAGCAGCGGACTTAATCAGCCCCAGCATTTT	CASSGLNQPQHF
TRBV5-1	many	TRBJ2-1	.	TGCGCCAGCAGCTTAATAGGGCCCCACAATGAGCAGTTCTTC	CASSLIGPHNEQFF
TRBV15	few	TRBJ2-6	.	TGTGCCACCAGCAGAGACAGGGAGGTCAACGTCCTGACTTTC	CATSRDREVNVLTF
TRBV13	many	TRBJ2-2	.	TGTGCCAGCATGCAGGGGACCGCGAACACCGGGGAGCTGTTTTTT	CASMQGTANTGELFF
TRBV12-3/TRBV12-4	few	TRBJ2-1	.	TGTGCCAGCAGTTTTTGGGGGGATGAGCAGTTCTTC	CASSFWGDEQFF
TRBV5-1	many	TRBJ2-1	.	TGCGCCAGCAGCTTGGTCGGTCACAATGAGCAGTTCTTC	CASSLVGHNEQFF
TRBV27	.	TRBJ2-1	.	TGTGCCAGCGGTAATCTGGGGGTGCAGTTCTTC	CASGNLGVQFF
TRBV6-2/TRBV6-3	few	TRBJ1-1	.	TGTGCCAGCAGTTATTCGAACACTGAAGCTTTCTTT	CASSYSNTEAFF
TRBV14	many	TRBJ2-1	TRBD1	TGTGCCAGCGCCCGGGACAGGGGAATCAATGAGCAGTTCTTC	CASARDRGINEQFF
TRBV7-2	.	TRBJ2-3	TRBD2	TGTGCCAGCAGCTTAGGTCGGGGGAGGGGCACAGATACGCAGTATTTT	CASSLGRGRGTDTQYF
TRBV27	few	TRBJ2-7	TRBD1	TGTGCCAGCAGACCTAGACAGGGGGCGAATTACGAGCAGTACTTC	CASRPRQGANYEQYF
TRBV11-2	few	TRBJ1-2	.	TGTGCCAGCAGCTTAGGTCCCGGACAGTTTTATGGCTACACCTTC	CASSLGPGQFYGYTF
TRBV6-5	few	TRBJ1-2	.	TGTGCCAGCAGGAACGCGGGATCCGGCAATGGCTACACCTTC	CASRNAGSGNGYTF
TRBV20-1	.	TRBJ2-1	.	TGCAGTGCTAGGGGCCCTCGAAGCTCCTACAATGAGCAGTTCTTC	CSARGPRSSYNEQFF
TRBV7-2	.	TRBJ1-2	TRBD1	TGTGCCAGCAGCCTCCGATCAGGGGGCGGTTATGGCTACACCTTC	CASSLRSGGGYGYTF
TRBV6-2/TRBV6-3	few	TRBJ1-3	.	TGTGCCAGCAGTCCCCCGGGACGAGGAAACACCATATATTTT	CASSPPGRGNTIYF
TRBV29-1	.	TRBJ1-1	.	TGCAGCGTTGTACGGGGAGGGAACACTGAAGCTTTCTTT	CSVVRGGNTEAFF
TRBV4-3	.	TRBJ2-2	TRBD1	TGCGCCAGCAGCCAAGATGATTGGGACAGGGACATAACCGGGGAGCTGTTTTTT	CASSQDDWDRDITGELFF
TRBV28	.	TRBJ2-2	TRBD2	TGTGCCAGCAGTTTCCCTACTAGCATCGGGAGGGGTACATCCCTAGGGAACACCGGGGAGCTGTTTTTT	CASSFPTSIGRGTSLGNTGELFF
TRBV30	many	TRBJ2-1	TRBD2	TGTGCCTGGGCGCCCCTAGCGGGGGGGCCGGATGAGCAGTTCTTC	CAWAPLAGGPDEQFF
TRBV4-1	.	TRBJ1-5	.	TGCGCCAGCAGCCAAGAGGGAGGCAATCAGCCCCAGCATTTT	CASSQEGGNQPQHF
TRBV12-3/TRBV12-4	.	TRBJ1-5	TRBD1	TGTGCCAGCAGCTCGTCGACAGGGGGCGCGGGGCAGCCCCAGCATTTT	CASSSSTGGAGQPQHF
TRBV7-3	.	TRBJ2-1	.	TGTGCCAGCAGCCACCACATCTACAATGAGCAGTTCTTC	CASSHHIYNEQFF
TRBV6-2/TRBV6-3	many	TRBJ1-2	.	TGTGCCAGCAGCCAAGACGGGACAACGGGCTTCTATGGCTACACCTTC	CASSQDGTTGFYGYTF
TRBV5-1	.	TRBJ2-1	.	TGCGCCAGCAGCTACCGGGCCCAAGACAATGAGCAGTTCTTC	CASSYRAQDNEQFF
TRBV28	many	TRBJ2-1	.	TGTGCCAGCAGTTTGGGCCCCTTGGGAACCTACAATGAGCAGTTCTTC	CASSLGPLGTYNEQFF